This is a list of T cell receptor beta chains from one sample in a study of T cell clones after liver transplantation. TCRdb's table, derived via immunoSEQ multiplex PCR, lists solely in-frame clones and lacks some. The repertoire holds roughly 15,000 clones, with 82% as singletons. The sample was CD8+ T cells from blood, taken about 50 months after liver transplant. Source of these receptors: a human patient who received a liver transplant. Some T cells could come from the graft donor. CDR3s include the opening cysteine and the closing phenylalanine or tryptophan. The D gene is left open where the match is weak. Clone size is given for some rows only: seen once, a few or many times, or a class if the clone is expanded.

v_call	clone_size	d_call	j_call	cdr3_nt	cdr3_aa
TRBV27	-	TRBD1	TRBJ2-7	TGTGCCAGCGGGGACAGGAGGTACGAGCAGTACTTC	CASGDRRYEQYF
TRBV5-4	-	TRBD1	TRBJ1-1	TGTGCCAGCAGGGAGACAGGGTCCGGCACTGAAGCTTTCTTT	CASRETGSGTEAFF
TRBV7-9	-	-	TRBJ2-2	TGTGCCAGCAGCTTGTCAGTTACCGGGGAGCTGTTTTTT	CASSLSVTGELFF
TRBV2	-	TRBD1	TRBJ2-7	TGTGCCGGGGGGGACAGGGCTGGCTACGAGCAGTACTTC	CAGGDRAGYEQYF
TRBV7-3	-	-	TRBJ2-7	TGTGCCAGCAGCTTTTCAGGGAGCTCCTACGAGCAGTACTTC	CASSFSGSSYEQYF
TRBV4-3	-	TRBD1	TRBJ2-7	TGCGCCAGCAGCCATGCACAGGGGTCCTACGAGCAGTACTTC	CASSHAQGSYEQYF
TRBV27	-	TRBD1	TRBJ1-5	TGTGCCAGCAGTACAGCCCACAGGGGGCGATATCAGCCCCAGCATTTT	CASSTAHRGRYQPQHF
TRBV27	-	TRBD2	TRBJ2-7	TGTGCCAGCAAGGTGGCGGGAGGCGTCGAGCAGTACTTC	CASKVAGGVEQYF
TRBV21-1	-	-	TRBJ2-1	TGTGCCAGCAGCAAAGGGTCAGGGGGCCCATCCAACAATGAGCAGTTCTTC	CASSKGSGGPSNNEQFF
TRBV12-5	few	-	TRBJ2-5	TGTGCTAGTGGTTGGGAGACCCAGTACTTC	CASGWETQYF
TRBV27	-	-	TRBJ2-7	TGTGCCAGCAGTTATACTAGCTCCTACGAGCAGTACTTC	CASSYTSSYEQYF
TRBV27	once	-	TRBJ2-1	TGTGCCACCCAGAGTCCCGGGTGGAATGAGCAGTTCTTC	CATQSPGWNEQFF
TRBV7-6	-	-	TRBJ2-2	TGTGCCAGCAGCCCATCCCTGGGCACCGGGGAGCTGTTTTTT	CASSPSLGTGELFF
TRBV5-1	-	TRBD1	TRBJ2-1	TGCGCCAGCAGCTTGGAGGCAGGGGGCTTCAATGAGCAGTTCTTC	CASSLEAGGFNEQFF
TRBV27	-	-	TRBJ2-7	TGTGCCAGCAGTTTTTCCGGACAGCACTACGAGCAGTACTTC	CASSFSGQHYEQYF
TRBV7-9	-	TRBD1	TRBJ1-5	TGTGCCAGCACCCAGGGGGGGTTTAATCAGCCCCAGCATTTT	CASTQGGFNQPQHF
TRBV29-1	-	-	TRBJ2-7	TGCAGCGTTGAAGGCAGCGCCACATCCTACGAGCAGTACTTC	CSVEGSATSYEQYF
TRBV28	-	-	TRBJ1-2	TGTGCCAGCAGTCTCCAGGGCCAATTCTATGGCTACACCTTC	CASSLQGQFYGYTF
TRBV5-4	-	TRBD1	TRBJ2-7	TGCGCCAGCAGCCAAGACCTTAACCAGGGGGATCCTCCCTACGAGCAGTACTTC	CASSQDLNQGDPPYEQYF
TRBV29-1	-	-	TRBJ1-3	TGCAGCGCCCCGGTGGGCTCTGGAAACACCATATATTTT	CSAPVGSGNTIYF
TRBV27	medium-sized	TRBD1	TRBJ1-5	TGTGCCAGCAGCTCTGGGACAGTCAATCAGCCCCAGCATTTT	CASSSGTVNQPQHF
TRBV5-1	once	-	TRBJ2-7	TGCGCCAGCAGCTTGTCGGCCTACGAGCAGTACTTC	CASSLSAYEQYF
TRBV28	-	TRBD1	TRBJ2-5	TGTGCCAGCAGTGTGGCCGGGACAGGGGAAGAGACCCAGTACTTC	CASSVAGTGEETQYF
TRBV27	-	-	TRBJ1-6	TGTGCCAGCAGTTACGCGTATAATTCACCCCTCCACTTT	CASSYAYNSPLHF
TRBV27	-	-	TRBJ2-3	TGTGCCAGCAGTCCAAGCACAGATACGCAGTATTTT	CASSPSTDTQYF
TRBV11-2	few	-	TRBJ2-2	TGTGCCAGCAGCTTAGAGGCCGGCCTGGGGTCCGGGGAGCTGTTTTTT	CASSLEAGLGSGELFF
TRBV9	-	-	TRBJ2-3	TGTGCCAGCAGCGTAGACGGATTCACAGATACGCAGTATTTT	CASSVDGFTDTQYF
TRBV5-1	-	-	TRBJ1-1	TGCGCCAGCAGCTTGAGGGGCCGGGTGGGTACTGAAGCTTTCTTT	CASSLRGRVGTEAFF
TRBV11-3	-	-	TRBJ2-1	TGTGCCAGCAGCTCTCCGGGAGCTTACAATGAGCAGTTCTTC	CASSSPGAYNEQFF
TRBV28	once	-	TRBJ2-1	TGTGCCAGCAGTTTACAAAATGAGCAGTTCTTC	CASSLQNEQFF
TRBV29-1	-	-	TRBJ2-1	TGCAGCGTTGAGCTATGGGTACCGGGCAATGAGCAGTTCTTC	CSVELWVPGNEQFF
TRBV5-4	-	TRBD2	TRBJ2-7	TGTGCCAGCAGCTTGACTAGCGGCTACGAGCAGTACTTC	CASSLTSGYEQYF